This TCR beta chain emerged from a study of post-analysis software for immune sequencing data. About the research overall: The disease courses covered relapsing-remitting, secondary progressive and progressive-relapsing multiple sclerosis.

Study results and caveats: Roughly 5 TRBV segments, TRBV5-6, TRBV5-1 and TRBV20-1 among them, were found more frequent in patients than controls. Under F measure analysis, samples from one preparation batch co-clustered strongly. Controls had significantly higher normalized Chao1 diversity than multiple sclerosis patients.

This clonotype turned up a few times. The target antigen is unknown. Unique molecular identifiers had been added to the TCR beta cDNA libraries. The source material, roughly 0.9 to 11 million T cells, gave rise to 400,000 to 550,000 cDNA molecules. TCRdb redid the calling of the PCR reads with MiXCR, one entry per CDR3 protein. The sample lists about 540,000 distinct CDR3 sequences, roughly 34% occurring once. V lost 4 bases and J lost 4, with 11 bases in between. Per the germline V gene, CDR1 is SGHRS and CDR2 is YFSETQ. There are 13 residues in the CDR3. Sequenced input: blood. This rearrangement joins TRBV5-1 to TRBJ2-5; D is unclear. The TCR originated in a girl aged 2 to 17 with multiple sclerosis. The CDR3 here is CASSDVKTETQYF. In DNA form, the CDR3 reads TGCGCCAGCAGCGACGTAAAGACAGAGACCCAGTACTTC.